Sequencing of this TCR beta chain was carried out in a study of T-cell reconstitution after alpha-beta-depleted transplantation in children. Study findings and constraints: In some patients, recipient T cells and intrathymic progenitors surviving conditioning explained high day-60 diversity. After transplant, at about two months, alpha-beta T cells were reportedly derived from several hundred expanded graft clones. The main origin of T-cell counts and diversity one year after transplant was newly produced T cells.

For TCRbeta, the library was prepared with unique molecular identifiers. In TCRdb, the PCR reads were re-called with MiXCR into one record per CDR3 protein. The sample includes about 980,000 distinct CDR3 sequences, about 30% of them seen just once. This CDR3 contains 15 residues. Trimming stripped 1 base from V and 4 bases from J, with 12 bases between. The germline V gene has CDR1 LGHDT and CDR2 YNNKEL (reference sequence). As to this clonotype: The target antigen is unknown. A much larger clone differs by one base, so this may be a read error.

V is TRBV3-1 and J is TRBJ2-3, with D possibly being TRBD1 or TRBD2 (5 bases each). The sequenced sample was PBMCs, mostly from graft donor cells, obtained 360 days after TCRalphabeta/CD19-depleted stem cell transplant. The receptor comes from a boy under two years old who had a stem cell transplant for SCID, so the T cells may come from the graft donor. The CDR3 bases are TGTGCCAGCAGCCAAGGTTGGGACCGCTCAGATACGCAGTATTTT. Protein product: CASSQGWDRSDTQYF.